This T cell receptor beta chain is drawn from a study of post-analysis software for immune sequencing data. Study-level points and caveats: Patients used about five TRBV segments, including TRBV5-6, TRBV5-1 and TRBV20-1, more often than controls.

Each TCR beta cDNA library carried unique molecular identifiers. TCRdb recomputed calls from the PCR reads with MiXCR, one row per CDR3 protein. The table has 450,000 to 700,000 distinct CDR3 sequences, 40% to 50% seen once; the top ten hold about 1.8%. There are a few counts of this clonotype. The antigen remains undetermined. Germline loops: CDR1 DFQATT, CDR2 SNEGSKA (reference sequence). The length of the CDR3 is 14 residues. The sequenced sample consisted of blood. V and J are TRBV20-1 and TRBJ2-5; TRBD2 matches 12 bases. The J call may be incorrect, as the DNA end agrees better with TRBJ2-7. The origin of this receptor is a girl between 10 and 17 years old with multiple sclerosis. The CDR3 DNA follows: TGCAGTGCTAGAGATGGGACTAGCGGGTACGAGCAGTACTTC. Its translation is CSARDGTSGYEQYF.